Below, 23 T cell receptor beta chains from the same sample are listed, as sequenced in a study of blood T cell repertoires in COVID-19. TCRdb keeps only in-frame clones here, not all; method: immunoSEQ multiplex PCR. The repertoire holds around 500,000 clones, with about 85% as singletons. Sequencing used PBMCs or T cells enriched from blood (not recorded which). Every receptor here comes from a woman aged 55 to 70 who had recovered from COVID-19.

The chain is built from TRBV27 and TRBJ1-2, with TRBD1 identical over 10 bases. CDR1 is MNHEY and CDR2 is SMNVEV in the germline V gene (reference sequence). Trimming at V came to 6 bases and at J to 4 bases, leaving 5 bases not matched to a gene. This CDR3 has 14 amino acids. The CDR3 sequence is CASRTGQGRYGYTF. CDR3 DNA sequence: TGTGCCAGCAGGACGGGACAGGGGCGCTATGGCTACACCTTC.

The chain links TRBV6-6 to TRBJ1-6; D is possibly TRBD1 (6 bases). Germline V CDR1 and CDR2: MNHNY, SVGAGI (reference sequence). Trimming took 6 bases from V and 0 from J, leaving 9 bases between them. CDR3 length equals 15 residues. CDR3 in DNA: TGTGCCAGCAGGCCGGGACACTCCTATAATTCACCCCTCCACTTT. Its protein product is CASRPGHSYNSPLHF.

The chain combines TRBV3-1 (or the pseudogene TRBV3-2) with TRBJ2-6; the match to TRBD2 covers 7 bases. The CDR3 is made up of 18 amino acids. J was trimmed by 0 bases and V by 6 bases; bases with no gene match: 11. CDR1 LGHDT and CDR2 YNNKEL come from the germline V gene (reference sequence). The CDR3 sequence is CASRLTGGGHSGANVLTF. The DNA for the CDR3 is TGTGCCAGCAGACTAACGGGGGGAGGCCACTCTGGGGCCAACGTCCTGACTTTC.

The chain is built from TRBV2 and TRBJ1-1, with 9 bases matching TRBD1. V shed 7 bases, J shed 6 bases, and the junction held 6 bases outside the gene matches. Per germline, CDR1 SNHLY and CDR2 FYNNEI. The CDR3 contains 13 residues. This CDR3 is CASNGQGIPEAFF. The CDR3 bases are TGTGCCAGCAACGGACAGGGGATCCCTGAAGCTTTCTTT.

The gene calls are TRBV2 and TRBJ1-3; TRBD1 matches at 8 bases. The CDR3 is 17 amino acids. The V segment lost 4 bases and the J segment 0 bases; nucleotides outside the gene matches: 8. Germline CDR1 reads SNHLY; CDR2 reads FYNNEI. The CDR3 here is CASSVDRGKSSGNTIYF. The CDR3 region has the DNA TGTGCCAGCAGTGTAGACAGGGGAAAAAGCTCTGGAAACACCATATATTTT.

The CDR3 is CASSQGYWKRGGTTDTQYF. CDR3 DNA: TGTGCCAGCAGCCAAGGCTACTGGAAGCGGGGGGGAACCACAGATACGCAGTATTTT. This rearrangement joins TRBV4-2 to TRBJ2-3, with 10 bases identical to TRBD2. This CDR3 region has 19 residues. Germline lookup yields CDR1 LGHNA and CDR2 YNFKEQ. Trimming took 1 base from V and 2 from J; bases not matched to a gene: 12.

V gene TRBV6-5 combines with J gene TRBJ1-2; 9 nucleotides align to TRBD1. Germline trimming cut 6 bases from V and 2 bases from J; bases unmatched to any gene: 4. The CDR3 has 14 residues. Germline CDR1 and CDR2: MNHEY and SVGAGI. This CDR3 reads CASRRDRVNYGYTF. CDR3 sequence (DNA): TGTGCCAGCAGACGGGACAGGGTAAACTATGGCTACACCTTC.

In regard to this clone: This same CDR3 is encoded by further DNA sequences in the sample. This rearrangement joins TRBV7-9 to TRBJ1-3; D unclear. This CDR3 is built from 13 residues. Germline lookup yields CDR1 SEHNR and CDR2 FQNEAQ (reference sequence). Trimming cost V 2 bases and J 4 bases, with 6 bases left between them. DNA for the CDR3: TGTGCCAGCAGCTTACAGTCCGGAAACACCATATATTTT. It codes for CASSLQSGNTIYF.

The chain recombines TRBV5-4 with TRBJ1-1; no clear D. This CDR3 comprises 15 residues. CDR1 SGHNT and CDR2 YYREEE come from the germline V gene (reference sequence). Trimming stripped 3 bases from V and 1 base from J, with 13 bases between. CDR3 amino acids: CASSSVAGSNTEAFF. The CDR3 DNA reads TGTGCCAGCAGCTCTGTCGCGGGATCGAACACTGAAGCTTTCTTT.

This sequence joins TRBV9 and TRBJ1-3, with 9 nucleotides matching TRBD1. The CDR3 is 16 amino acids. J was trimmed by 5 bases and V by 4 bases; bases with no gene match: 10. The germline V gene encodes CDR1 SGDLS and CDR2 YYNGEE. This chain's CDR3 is CASSSIAGTGRNTIYF. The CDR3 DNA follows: TGTGCCAGCAGCTCAATCGCCGGGACAGGGAGAAACACCATATATTTT.

The CDR3: CASSAAGTSGDSTQYF. The CDR3 DNA follows: TGTGCCAGCAGCGCCGCCGGGACTAGCGGGGACAGTACGCAGTATTTT. J is TRBJ2-3 and V is TRBV2, with 13 positions matching TRBD2. This CDR3 has 16 residues. After removal of 6 bases from V and 8 bases from J, the junction contained 11 bases not matched to a gene. From germline, CDR1 is SNHLY and CDR2 FYNNEI.

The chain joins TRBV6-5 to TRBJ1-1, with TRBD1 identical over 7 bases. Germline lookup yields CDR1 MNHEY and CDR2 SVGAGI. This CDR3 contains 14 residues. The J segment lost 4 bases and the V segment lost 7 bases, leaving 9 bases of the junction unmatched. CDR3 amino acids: CASNVGQAGTEAFF. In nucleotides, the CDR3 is TGTGCCAGCAATGTAGGACAGGCGGGCACTGAAGCTTTCTTT.

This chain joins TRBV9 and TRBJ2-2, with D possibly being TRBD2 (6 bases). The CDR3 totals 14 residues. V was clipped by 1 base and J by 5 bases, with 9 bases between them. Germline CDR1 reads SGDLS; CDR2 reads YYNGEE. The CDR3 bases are TGTGCCAGCAGCGTATACGGAGGGACCGGGGAGCTGTTTTTT. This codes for CASSVYGGTGELFF.

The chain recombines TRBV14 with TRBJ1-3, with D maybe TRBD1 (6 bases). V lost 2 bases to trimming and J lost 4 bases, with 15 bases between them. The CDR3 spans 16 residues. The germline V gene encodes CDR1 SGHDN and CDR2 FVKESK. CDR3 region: CASSQNTGSFGNTIYF. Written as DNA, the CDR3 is TGTGCCAGCAGCCAAAATACAGGGTCTTTCGGAAACACCATATATTTT. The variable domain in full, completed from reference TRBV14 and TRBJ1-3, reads EAGVTQFPSHSVIEKGQTVTLRCDPISGHDNLYWYRRVMGKEIKFLLHFVKESKQDESGMPNNRFLAERTGGTYSTLKVQPAELEDSGVYFCASSQNTGSFGNTIYFGEGSWLTVV.

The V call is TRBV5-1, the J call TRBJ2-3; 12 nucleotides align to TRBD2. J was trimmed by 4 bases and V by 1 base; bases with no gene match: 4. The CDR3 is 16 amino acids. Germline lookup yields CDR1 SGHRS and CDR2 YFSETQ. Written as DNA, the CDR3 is TGCGCCAGCAGCTTGCCTAGCGGGGGGGCCGCAGATACGCAGTATTTT. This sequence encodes CASSLPSGGAADTQYF.

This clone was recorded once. DNA for the CDR3: TGTGCCAGCAGTTTATTACAGGGAAGGACTGAAGCTTTCTTT. This codes for CASSLLQGRTEAFF. The V call is TRBV27, the J call TRBJ1-1, with D possibly matching TRBD1 (6 bases). The CDR3 sequence is 14 residues long. Looked up from germline, CDR1 is MNHEY and CDR2 is SMNVEV (reference sequence). Trimming took 1 base from V and 5 from J, leaving 11 bases between them.

The CDR3 coding sequence is TGTGCCAGCAGTCGGGGTCGACAGGGTAATGTCAATCAGCCCCAGCATTTT. Residues: CASSRGRQGNVNQPQHF. The chain employs TRBV6-6 and TRBJ1-5, with 7 bases lining up with TRBD1. The CDR3 is 17 amino acids. The trim removed 5 bases at V and 3 bases at J, leaving 13 bases unmatched. In germline, CDR1 is MNHNY, CDR2 SVGAGI (reference sequence).

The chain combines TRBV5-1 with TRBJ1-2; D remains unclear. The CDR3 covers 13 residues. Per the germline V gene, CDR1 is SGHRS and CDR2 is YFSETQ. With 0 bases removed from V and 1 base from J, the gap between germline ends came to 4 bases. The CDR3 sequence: CASSLGLNYGYTF. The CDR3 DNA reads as TGCGCCAGCAGCTTGGGGCTTAACTATGGCTACACCTTC.

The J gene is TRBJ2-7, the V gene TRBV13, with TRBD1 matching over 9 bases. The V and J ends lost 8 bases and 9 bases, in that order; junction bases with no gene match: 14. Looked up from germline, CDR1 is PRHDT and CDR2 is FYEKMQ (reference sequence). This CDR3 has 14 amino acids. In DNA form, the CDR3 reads TGTGCCAGCGCGACCGGGACAGGGAGGTCGGGGCAGTACTTC. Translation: CASATGTGRSGQYF.

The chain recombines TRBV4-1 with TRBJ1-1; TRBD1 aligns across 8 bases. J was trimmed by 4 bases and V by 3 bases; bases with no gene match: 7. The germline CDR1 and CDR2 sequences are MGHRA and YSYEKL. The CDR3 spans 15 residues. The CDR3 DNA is TGCGCCAGCAGCCAGGTGGAACAGGGGGGCACTGAAGCTTTCTTT. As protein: CASSQVEQGGTEAFF.

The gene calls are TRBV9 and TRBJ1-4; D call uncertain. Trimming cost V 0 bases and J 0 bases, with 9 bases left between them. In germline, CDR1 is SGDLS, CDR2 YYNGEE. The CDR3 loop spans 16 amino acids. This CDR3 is CASSVGRLATNEKLFF. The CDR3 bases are TGTGCCAGCAGCGTAGGGAGACTCGCAACTAATGAAAAACTGTTTTTT. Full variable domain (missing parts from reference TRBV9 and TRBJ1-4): DSGVTQTPKHLITATGQRVTLRCSPRSGDLSVYWYQQSLDQGLQFLIQYYNGEERAKGNILERFSAQQFPDLHSELNLSSLELGDSALYFCASSVGRLATNEKLFFGSGTQLSVL.

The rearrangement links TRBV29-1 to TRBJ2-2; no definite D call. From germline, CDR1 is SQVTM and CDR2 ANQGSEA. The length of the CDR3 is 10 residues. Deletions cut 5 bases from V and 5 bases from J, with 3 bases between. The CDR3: CSVQTGELFF. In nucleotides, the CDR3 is TGCAGCGTTCAGACCGGGGAGCTGTTTTTT.

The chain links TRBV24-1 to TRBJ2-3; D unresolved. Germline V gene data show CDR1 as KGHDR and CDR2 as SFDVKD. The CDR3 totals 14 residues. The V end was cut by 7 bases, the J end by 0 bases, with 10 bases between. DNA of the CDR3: TGTGCCACCAGCCCCCCCGGTAGCACAGATACGCAGTATTTT. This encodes CATSPPGSTDTQYF.